These 16 T cell receptor beta chains came from one sample sequenced in a study of T cells in Graves' hyperthyroidism and ophthalmopathy. Amplification yielded TCR beta CDR3 regions, with RNA transcripts as the source. With the HTBI primer set, the TCR CDR3 went through a first round of RT-PCR. A single record per CDR3 protein comes from TCRdb applying MiXCR to the multiplex PCR reads. The repertoire includes roughly 250,000 distinct CDR3 sequences, roughly 15% of them detected once, and less than 15% sits in the top ten. Material for sequencing was blood. These receptors all stem from a woman between 40 and 50 years old with Graves' hyperthyroidism that later progressed to Graves' ophthalmopathy.

This clonotype was detected many times. The rearrangement uses TRBV11-2 and TRBJ2-2; D call uncertain. The V end was cut by 5 bases, the J end by 2 bases, with 18 bases between. Germline CDR1 reads SGHAT; CDR2 reads FQNNGV. CDR3 length: 17 amino acids. The CDR3 loop reads CASSPHPAAANTGELFF. CDR3 DNA: TGTGCCAGCAGCCCGCACCCCGCGGCAGCCAACACCGGGGAGCTGTTTTTT.

A few counts support this clonotype. The V call is TRBV9, the J call TRBJ2-1; maybe TRBD1 (6 bases). Trimming pared 0 bases from V and 0 bases from J, leaving 7 bases between. CDR3 length: 15 amino acids. CDR1 is SGDLS and CDR2 is YYNGEE in the germline V gene. In DNA form, the CDR3 reads TGTGCCAGCAGCGTAGAAGGGGGCTCCTACAATGAGCAGTTCTTC. Translation: CASSVEGGSYNEQFF. The complete variable domain, with remaining parts taken from reference TRBV9 and TRBJ2-1, reads DSGVTQTPKHLITATGQRVTLRCSPRSGDLSVYWYQQSLDQGLQFLIQYYNGEERAKGNILERFSAQQFPDLHSELNLSSLELGDSALYFCASSVEGGSYNEQFFGPGTRLTVL.

This clonotype has at least ten counts. V gene TRBV9 combines with J gene TRBJ2-2, with D perhaps matching TRBD2 (7 bases). V was shortened by 3 bases and J by 0 bases, with 15 bases between the two germline ends. Germline V CDR1 and CDR2: SGDLS, YYNGEE. The CDR3 has 17 amino acids. Here the CDR3 reads CASSAWGGVTNTGELFF. Here the CDR3 DNA reads TGTGCCAGCAGCGCCTGGGGGGGCGTGACGAACACCGGGGAGCTGTTTTTT.

This clonotype showed up many times. This rearrangement joins TRBV5-1 to TRBJ2-7; D possibly corresponds to TRBD2 (6 bases). Trimming removed 0 bases at V and 2 bases at J, with 12 bases between. CDR1 is SGHRS and CDR2 is YFSETQ in the germline V gene. The CDR3 sequence is 15 residues long. The CDR3 sequence: CASSLGKRETYEQYF. As DNA, the CDR3 is TGCGCCAGCAGCTTGGGGAAACGGGAGACCTACGAGCAGTACTTC.

The chain recombines TRBV4-1 with TRBJ1-1, with D perhaps matching TRBD1 (6 bases). Germline V gives CDR1 MGHRA, CDR2 YSYEKL. The CDR3 runs to 16 residues. Trimming took 4 bases from V and 4 from J, leaving 19 bases between them. DNA for the CDR3: TGCGCCAGCAGCCTTCGCCCACAGGGTCGTCTCACTGAAGCTTTCTTT. This sequence encodes CASSLRPQGRLTEAFF.

This clonotype was found many times. The rearrangement joins TRBV2 to TRBJ1-6, with a weak D call TRBD1 (5 bases). The germline CDR1 and CDR2 sequences are SNHLY and FYNNEI. V lost 10 bases and J 6 bases, leaving 13 bases between the germline ends. The CDR3 totals 13 residues. The CDR3 sequence: CATRDGTNSPLHF. CDR3 DNA: TGTGCCACCCGGGACGGAACTAATTCACCCCTCCACTTT.

Concerning this clonotype itself: Since a much larger clone is just one base distant, this may be a read error. The chain carries TRBV5-6 and TRBJ1-2; 7 bases fit TRBD1. Germline V lookup: CDR1 SGHDT, CDR2 YYEEEE. The CDR3 totals 17 residues. The CDR3: CASGFPGQWVTNYGYTF. As DNA, the CDR3 is TGTGCCAGCGGCTTCCCGGGACAGTGGGTTACTAACTATGGCTACACCTTC.

This clonotype was detected a few times. The CDR3 region has the DNA TGTGCCAGCAGCCTACGAACATGGGGGCCCTATCGCACTGAAGCTTTCTTT. Translated: CASSLRTWGPYRTEAFF. The V and J genes are TRBV7-9 and TRBJ1-1; tentatively, D is TRBD1 (6 bases). The ends were cut back, 5 bases at V and 4 bases at J, with 23 bases in the middle. The CDR3 spans 17 residues. Germline values: CDR1 SEHNR, CDR2 FQNEAQ (reference sequence).

This clonotype was detected ten times or more. V usage is TRBV6-1 and J usage is TRBJ2-7; 8 nucleotides match TRBD1. This CDR3 has 16 residues. Per germline, CDR1 MNHNS and CDR2 SASEGT. With 2 bases clipped from V and 4 bases from J, the junction kept 10 bases outside the gene matches. This CDR3 reads CASSETPRGRIYEQYF. CDR3 in DNA: TGTGCCAGCAGTGAAACACCCAGGGGGCGCATTTACGAGCAGTACTTC.

V gene TRBV10-3 combines with J gene TRBJ2-7; D may be TRBD2 (6 bases). Germline CDR1 and CDR2: ENHRY and SYGVKD. The V end was cut by 3 bases, the J end by 0 bases, with 12 bases between. The CDR3 extends over 15 amino acids. CDR3 protein: CAISDAGIFSYEQYF. CDR3 DNA sequence: TGTGCCATCAGTGATGCGGGGATTTTCTCCTACGAGCAGTACTTC.

The V gene is TRBV5-1, the J gene TRBJ2-5; 11 bases are a match to TRBD1. Looked up from germline, CDR1 is SGHRS and CDR2 is YFSETQ. After removal of 1 base from V and 4 bases from J, the junction contained 12 bases not matched to a gene. This CDR3 has 18 residues. The CDR3 protein is CASSLQRPGQGGGETQYF. In DNA form, the CDR3 reads TGCGCCAGCAGCTTGCAAAGACCGGGACAGGGGGGAGGAGAGACCCAGTACTTC.

Concerning this clonotype itself: Given a much more abundant clone one base away, this may be a read error. This is likely a read error, given that the CDR3 carries no conserved phenylalanine or tryptophan at its end. The gene calls are TRBV11-2 and TRBJ2-1, with a tentative D call TRBD2 (6 bases). V gave up 7 bases and J gave up 10 bases, with 17 bases separating them. This CDR3 is 13 amino acids long. In germline, CDR1 is SGHAT, CDR2 FQNNGV. The CDR3 nucleotides read TGTGCCAGCATGCTTAGCGGAGCTGGGGAGCAGTTCCTC. It is translated as CASMLSGAGEQFL.

The V and J genes are TRBV2 and TRBJ2-7; 7 positions match TRBD1. With V trimmed by 3 bases and J by 6 bases, 8 bases remained unmatched. The CDR3 is 14 amino acids. Germline V gene sequence: CDR1 SNHLY, CDR2 FYNNEI. CDR3 region: CASSDLGQIIEQYV. DNA for the CDR3: TGTGCCAGCAGTGATTTGGGACAGATCATCGAGCAGTACGTC.

This clonotype was seen ten or more times. This chain connects TRBV6-1 to TRBJ2-2, with TRBD2 matching over 11 bases. The CDR3 consists of 15 residues. In germline, CDR1 is MNHNS, CDR2 SASEGT. The ends lost 6 bases at V and 8 bases at J; junction bases unmatched: 8. CDR3 nucleotide sequence: TGTGCCAGCAGCACCGGACTAGCGGGTACAGGGGAGCTGTTTTTT. It specifies CASSTGLAGTGELFF.

This clonotype turned up a few times. This sequence joins TRBV12-3 or TRBV12-4 and TRBJ1-3; D is uncertain. V was trimmed by 1 base and J by 1 base, leaving 8 bases between them. The CDR3 is made up of 15 amino acids. Here the CDR3 reads CASSLVWDSGNTIYF. CDR3 in DNA: TGTGCCAGCAGTTTAGTTTGGGATTCTGGAAACACCATATATTTT.

Ten or more counts support this clonotype. The rearrangement links TRBV25-1 to TRBJ2-1, with 11 bases identical to TRBD2. The CDR3 extends over 19 amino acids. Per the germline V gene, CDR1 is MGHDK and CDR2 is SYGVNS. After removal of 11 bases from V and 0 bases from J, the junction contained 18 bases not matched to a gene. CDR3: CAASRGYSGRAASYNEQFF. The CDR3 nucleotides read TGTGCCGCCTCGCGTGGGTATAGCGGGAGGGCCGCCTCCTACAATGAGCAGTTCTTC.